The 18 T cell receptor beta chains listed next were all sequenced from one sample in a study of blood T cell repertoires in COVID-19. Only in-frame clones appear in the TCRdb table, and some are missing; sequencing was by immunoSEQ multiplex PCR. The sample has some 200,000 clones; around 90% are singletons. Material: PBMCs or T cells enriched from blood (not recorded which). Every receptor here comes from a young woman who had recovered from COVID-19.

V and J are TRBV5-1 and TRBJ2-7, with 7 bases lining up with TRBD1. J was trimmed by 7 bases and V by 2 bases; bases with no gene match: 6. Germline V gene sequence: CDR1 SGHRS, CDR2 YFSETQ. The CDR3 contains 13 residues. Here the CDR3 reads CASSFEGAREQYF. CDR3 sequence (DNA): TGCGCCAGCAGCTTCGAGGGGGCGCGGGAGCAGTACTTC. The complete variable domain, with remaining parts taken from reference TRBV5-1 and TRBJ2-7, reads KAGVTQTPRYLIKTRGQQVTLSCSPISGHRSVSWYQQTPGQGLQFLFEYFSETQRNKGNFPGRFSGRQFSNSRSEMNVSTLELGDSALYLCASSFEGAREQYFGPGTRLTVT.

The rearrangement uses TRBV27 and TRBJ1-6; D not certain. The germline V gene encodes CDR1 MNHEY and CDR2 SMNVEV (reference sequence). Between the trimmed V and J ends, which lost 0 bases and 0 bases, there was a span of 6 bases. CDR3 size: 16 residues. The CDR3 nucleotides are TGTGCCAGCAGTTTATCAGGGAGCTCCTATAATTCACCCCTCCACTTT. Residues: CASSLSGSSYNSPLHF.

This chain connects TRBV21-1 to TRBJ1-2. TRBV21-1 is classified as a pseudogene. This CDR3 has 15 residues. CDR3 bases: TGTGCCAGCAGCAAAGCGCATCGGGGGGACTATGGCTACACCTTC. Translation gives CASSKAHRGDYGYTF.

This clone is a singleton in its sample. V usage is TRBV5-1 and J usage is TRBJ2-5; 9 bases agree with TRBD1. The CDR3 runs 14 residues. The germline V gene encodes CDR1 SGHRS and CDR2 YFSETQ. With 4 bases clipped from V and 5 bases from J, the junction kept 6 bases outside the gene matches. This CDR3 reads CASSTGTGRETQYF. Here the CDR3 DNA reads TGCGCCAGCAGCACCGGGACAGGGAGGGAGACCCAGTACTTC.

V is TRBV5-4 and J is TRBJ2-7, with D maybe TRBD1 (6 bases). V lost 2 bases and J lost 3, with 15 bases in between. CDR3 length: 15 residues. Looked up from germline, CDR1 is SGHNT and CDR2 is YYREEE (reference sequence). Here the CDR3 reads CASSLSGHRIYEQYF. The CDR3 nucleotides read TGTGCCAGCAGCTTATCGGGACACCGTATCTACGAGCAGTACTTC.

The gene calls are TRBV7-8 and TRBJ2-2; no definite D call. Germline V gene sequence: CDR1 SGHVS, CDR2 FQNEAQ. With 1 base removed from V and 1 base from J, the gap between germline ends came to 10 bases. The CDR3 covers 16 residues. The CDR3 reads CASSLVSTLNTGELFF. Here the CDR3 DNA reads TGTGCCAGCAGCTTAGTTTCGACATTGAACACCGGGGAGCTGTTTTTT.

This chain links TRBV19 with TRBJ2-7, with D hard to call. The germline V and J ends were trimmed by 1 base and 0 bases, with 10 bases remaining between them. Germline V lookup: CDR1 LNHDA, CDR2 SQIVND (reference sequence). The CDR3 runs to 15 residues. The CDR3 loop reads CASSIGGRNSYEQYF. The CDR3 DNA reads as TGTGCCAGTAGTATAGGTGGCAGGAACTCCTACGAGCAGTACTTC. Together with reference TRBV19 and TRBJ2-7, the CDR3 gives the full variable domain: DGGITQSPKYLFRKEGQNVTLSCEQNLNHDAMYWYRQDPGQGLRLIYYSQIVNDFQKGDIAEGYSVSREKKESFPLTVTSAQKNPTAFYLCASSIGGRNSYEQYFGPGTRLTVT.

The chain carries TRBV7-9 and TRBJ1-4, with 7 bases aligning to TRBD1. The CDR3 runs to 15 residues. The trim removed 5 bases at V and 4 bases at J, leaving 7 bases unmatched. The germline gives CDR1 SEHNR, CDR2 FQNEAQ (reference sequence). The CDR3 DNA sequence: TGTGCCAGCAGCCTGCGACAGGGCGTTAATGAAAAACTGTTTTTT. Its translation: CASSLRQGVNEKLFF.

This chain joins TRBV13 and TRBJ2-2; weak D call: TRBD2 (5 bases). In germline, CDR1 is PRHDT, CDR2 FYEKMQ (reference sequence). The CDR3 is 15 amino acids. The ends were cut back, 1 base at V and 7 bases at J, with 13 bases in the middle. In nucleotides, the CDR3 is TGTGCCAGCAGCTTAGCTTTGTGGGAGAACGGGGAGCTGTTTTTT. Its protein product is CASSLALWENGELFF.

This clone was observed a single time. The rearrangement joins TRBV5-1 to TRBJ2-1; no firm D call. There are 11 residues in the CDR3. Germline CDR1 SGHRS, CDR2 YFSETQ. V shed 0 bases and J shed 8 bases, with 3 bases lying between them. CDR3 sequence: CASSLAYEQFF. The CDR3 region has the DNA TGCGCCAGCAGCTTGGCTTATGAGCAGTTCTTC.

The rearrangement uses TRBV30 and TRBJ1-2; D possibly corresponds to TRBD1 (5 bases). Looked up from germline, CDR1 is GTSNPN and CDR2 is SVGIG (reference sequence). This CDR3 spans 11 amino acids. V lost 5 bases to trimming and J lost 5 bases, with 9 bases between them. CDR3 in amino acids: CAWGGTYGYTF. CDR3 nucleotide sequence: TGTGCCTGGGGGGGGACTTATGGCTACACCTTC.

A single count supports this clone. The chain recombines TRBV6-5 with TRBJ1-5, with D uncertain. The CDR3 is 15 amino acids. Per the germline V gene, CDR1 is MNHEY and CDR2 is SVGAGI. The V and J ends lost 5 bases and 0 bases respectively, with 11 bases between them. This CDR3 is CASSPSGYSNQPQHF. DNA of the CDR3: TGTGCCAGCAGTCCTTCAGGATATAGCAATCAGCCCCAGCATTTT.

The genes are TRBV12-3 or TRBV12-4 and TRBJ2-6; no firm D call. Trimming removed 5 bases at V and 3 bases at J, with 5 bases between. This CDR3 region has 13 residues. CDR3 sequence (DNA): TGTGCCAGCAGTCCCGGTGGGGCCAACGTCCTGACTTTC. This gives the protein CASSPGGANVLTF.

This chain uses TRBV7-9 with TRBJ2-1, with 8 positions matching TRBD1. The junction had 8 bases not matched to a gene; V was cut back by 5 bases and J by 8 bases. This CDR3 is built from 14 residues. Germline lookup yields CDR1 SEHNR and CDR2 FQNEAQ (reference sequence). CDR3 in amino acids: CASSHWDRWDEQFF. CDR3 nucleotide sequence: TGTGCCAGCAGCCATTGGGACAGGTGGGATGAGCAGTTCTTC.

V gene TRBV7-2 combines with J gene TRBJ1-6; D is uncertain. Germline CDR1 reads SGHTA; CDR2 reads FQGNSA. This CDR3 region has 15 residues. The V gene lost 2 bases and the J gene lost 0 bases, with 5 bases spanning the gap. The CDR3 is CASSLRGSYNSPLHF. The CDR3 DNA sequence: TGTGCCAGCAGCTTACGGGGCTCCTATAATTCACCCCTCCACTTT.

CDR3 protein: CASSLGQAPAGYGYTF. The CDR3, as DNA: TGTGCCAGCAGCCTAGGACAGGCGCCCGCCGGGTATGGCTACACCTTC. V and J are TRBV11-2 and TRBJ1-2, with 7 bases lining up with TRBD1. The J segment lost 5 bases and the V segment lost 5 bases, leaving 14 bases of the junction unmatched. Germline V CDR1 and CDR2: SGHAT, FQNNGV. The CDR3 covers 16 residues. Based on the CDR3 plus reference TRBV11-2 and TRBJ1-2, the full variable domain is EAGVAQSPRYKIIEKRQSVAFWCNPISGHATLYWYQQILGQGPKLLIQFQNNGVVDDSQLPKDRFSAERLKGVDSTLKIQPAKLEDSAVYLCASSLGQAPAGYGYTFGSGTRLTVV.

The chain employs TRBV6-5 and TRBJ1-1; D is ambiguous. V gave up 0 bases and J gave up 5 bases, with 13 bases separating them. The CDR3 runs to 15 residues. Germline lookup yields CDR1 MNHEY and CDR2 SVGAGI. The chain's CDR3 is CASSYSVTGSTEAFF. DNA for the CDR3: TGTGCCAGCAGTTACTCGGTTACGGGTTCAACTGAAGCTTTCTTT.

This clone was seen only once. The rearrangement joins TRBV2 to TRBJ1-1; 9 nucleotides align to TRBD1. The CDR3 runs 14 residues. The germline V gene has CDR1 SNHLY and CDR2 FYNNEI. J lost 5 bases, V lost 5 bases, and 6 bases had no gene match. The CDR3 region has the DNA TGTGCCAGCAGTCTACGGGACAGGGCTACTGAAGCTTTCTTT. It encodes CASSLRDRATEAFF.